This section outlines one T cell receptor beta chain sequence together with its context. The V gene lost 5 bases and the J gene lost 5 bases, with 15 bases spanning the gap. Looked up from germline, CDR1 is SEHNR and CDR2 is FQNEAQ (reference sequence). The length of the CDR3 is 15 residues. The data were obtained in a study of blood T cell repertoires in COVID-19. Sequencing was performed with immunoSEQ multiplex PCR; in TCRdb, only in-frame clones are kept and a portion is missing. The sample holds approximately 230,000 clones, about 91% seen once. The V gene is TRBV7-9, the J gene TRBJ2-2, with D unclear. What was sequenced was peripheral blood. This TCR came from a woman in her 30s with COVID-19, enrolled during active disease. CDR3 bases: TGTGCCAGCAGCCCTTCTAATTCATTAACCGGGGAGCTGTTTTTT. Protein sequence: CASSPSNSLTGELFF.